This TCR beta chain was found in a study of T-cell reconstitution after alpha-beta-depleted transplantation in children. Molecular barcoding with unique molecular identifiers was used for the TCRbeta library. TCRdb analysed the PCR reads with MiXCR anew, one entry per CDR3 protein. Among nearly 200,000 distinct CDR3 sequences listed, around 5.9% were seen once. Trimming took 7 bases from V and 3 from J; bases not matched to a gene: 3. Germline V CDR1 and CDR2: SQVTM, ANQGSEA. CDR3 length equals 13 residues. This clonotype was detected many times. V gene TRBV29-1 combines with J gene TRBJ1-1; 12 nucleotides line up with TRBD1. This receptor was taken from a girl under two years old with combined immunodeficiency, due to receive a stem cell transplant. The sequencing used PBMCs, collected before TCRalphabeta/CD19-depleted stem cell transplant. CDR3 amino acids: CSDRDRGHTEAFF. CDR3 nucleotides: TGCAGCGACCGGGACAGGGGGCACACTGAAGCTTTCTTT.